The 16 T cell receptor beta chains listed next were all sequenced from one sample in a study of cytomegalovirus exposure and HLA in healthy donors. Both 60 Vbeta primers and 13 Jbeta primers went into the PCR. The repertoire was sequenced with immunoSEQ multiplex PCR; TCRdb's copy has only in-frame clones and lacks some. The table has tens of thousands of clones, roughly 82% seen once; the top ten hold roughly a tenth. Sequenced material: PBMCs. The source of these receptors is a woman aged 18-29 years in good health and CMV-seropositive.

The rearrangement uses TRBV30 and TRBJ1-4, with no clear D. Between the trimmed V and J ends, which lost 6 bases and 4 bases, there was a span of 6 bases. CDR3 size: 11 residues. Germline V gene data show CDR1 as GTSNPN and CDR2 as SVGIG (reference sequence). The DNA for the CDR3 is TGTGCCTGCTTTTATAATGAAAAACTGTTTTTT. It specifies CACFYNEKLFF.

The chain combines TRBV5-4 with TRBJ2-2; 10 nucleotides align to TRBD2. V shed 2 bases, J shed 7 bases, and the junction held 5 bases outside the gene matches. The CDR3 runs 15 residues. Germline CDR1 reads SGHNT; CDR2 reads YYREEE (reference sequence). The CDR3 DNA is TGTGCCAGCAGCTTAGCGGGGGGGCCGGTCGGGGAGCTGTTTTTT. Protein product: CASSLAGGPVGELFF.

This clone has a single count. The CDR3 DNA is TGTGCCAGTAGTATTATGGGCCCGGGGACTGAAGCTTTCTTT. It encodes CASSIMGPGTEAFF. This chain uses TRBV19 with TRBJ1-1; D gene ambiguous. Germline CDR1 and CDR2: LNHDA and SQIVND (reference sequence). The CDR3 is 14 amino acids. V was trimmed by 3 bases and J by 5 bases, leaving 13 bases between them. Variable domain in full (rest from reference TRBV19 and TRBJ1-1): DGGITQSPKYLFRKEGQNVTLSCEQNLNHDAMYWYRQDPGQGLRLIYYSQIVNDFQKGDIAEGYSVSREKKESFPLTVTSAQKNPTAFYLCASSIMGPGTEAFFGQGTRLTVV.

This clone was counted between two and nine times. The DNA of the CDR3 is TGTGCCTGGAAAGGGACAGGGACCGGAAACACCATATATTTT. Its protein is CAWKGTGTGNTIYF. The V call is TRBV30, the J call TRBJ1-3, with 9 bases aligning to TRBD1. CDR3 length equals 14 residues. CDR1 and CDR2 from the germline V gene are GTSNPN and SVGIG (reference sequence). With V trimmed by 4 bases and J by 4 bases, 5 bases remained unmatched.

The chain recombines TRBV2 with TRBJ1-1, with D tentatively TRBD1 (6 bases). Germline loops: CDR1 SNHLY, CDR2 FYNNEI. This CDR3 contains 13 residues. Deletions cut 6 bases from V and 0 bases from J, with 8 bases between. DNA for the CDR3: TGTGCCAGCAGGGACAGTATGAACACTGAAGCTTTCTTT. Its translation: CASRDSMNTEAFF.

This CDR3 reads CASSMAGGDLVYEQFF. The CDR3 region has the DNA TGTGCCAGTAGTATGGCGGGAGGGGACCTAGTCTATGAGCAGTTCTTC. This rearrangement joins TRBV19 to TRBJ2-1; TRBD2 matches 9 bases. The V gene's germline CDR1 is LNHDA and CDR2 SQIVND (reference sequence). Unmatched junction bases numbered 11, after V lost 3 bases and J lost 8 bases. The CDR3 contains 16 residues.

V and J are TRBV7-6 and TRBJ2-1; D ambiguous. CDR1 is SGHVS, CDR2 FNYEAQ, per germline. The CDR3 extends over 15 amino acids. Between the trimmed V and J ends, which lost 0 bases and 0 bases, there was a span of 6 bases. CDR3 DNA: TGTGCCAGCAGCTTAGCGGAGTTCTCCTACAATGAGCAGTTCTTC. This codes for CASSLAEFSYNEQFF.

J is TRBJ1-1 and V is TRBV18, with 9 bases matching TRBD1. The CDR3 length is 18 residues. Germline V CDR1 and CDR2: KGHSH, LQKENI. Losses at the gene ends were 3 bases for V and 1 base for J; bases not matched to a gene: 12. The CDR3 reads CASSPRLQGATWNTEAFF. The CDR3 region has the DNA TGTGCCAGCTCACCTCGGTTACAGGGGGCGACTTGGAACACTGAAGCTTTCTTT.

The J gene is TRBJ2-3, the V gene TRBV27, with a weak D call TRBD1 (6 bases). This CDR3 has 14 residues. Per the germline V gene, CDR1 is MNHEY and CDR2 is SMNVEV (reference sequence). V gave up 5 bases and J gave up 6 bases, with 15 bases separating them. The CDR3 loop is CASSPGTFSDTQYF. CDR3 DNA: TGTGCCAGCAGTCCCGGGACATTCTCGGATACGCAGTATTTT.

CDR3 sequence (DNA): TGCGCCAGCAGCCCAGGGGTAGGATCCAATGAGCAGTTCTTC. This gives the protein CASSPGVGSNEQFF. The chain joins TRBV4-1 to TRBJ2-1; possible D gene TRBD1, 6 bases. Germline CDR1 MGHRA, CDR2 YSYEKL. V dropped 4 bases and J dropped 6 bases, with 13 bases sitting between them. The CDR3 is 14 residues long.

V usage is TRBV6-5 and J usage is TRBJ2-1; 10 bases map to TRBD1. The CDR3 has 14 amino acids. Germline CDR1 MNHEY, CDR2 SVGAGI. Trimming removed 2 bases from V and 7 bases from J; junction bases left unmatched: 2. The CDR3 protein is CASSYGTGDNEQFF. Written as DNA, the CDR3 is TGTGCCAGCAGTTACGGGACAGGGGATAATGAGCAGTTCTTC.

This chain uses TRBV28 with TRBJ2-5; 8 bases match TRBD1. J was trimmed by 5 bases and V by 5 bases; bases with no gene match: 7. CDR3 length: 14 amino acids. Germline V gene sequence: CDR1 MDHEN, CDR2 SYDVKM. CDR3 nucleotide sequence: TGTGCCAGCAGTCTAGGACAGGGTTGGGAGACCCAGTACTTC. This sequence encodes CASSLGQGWETQYF.

CDR3 loop: CASSYSGQAAEKLFF. The CDR3 coding sequence is TGTGCCAGCAGTTACTCCGGACAGGCTGCTGAAAAACTGTTTTTT. This chain joins TRBV6-5 and TRBJ1-4; 7 bases fit TRBD1. The CDR3 is 15 residues long. The germline V gene has CDR1 MNHEY and CDR2 SVGAGI. The junction had 5 bases not matched to a gene; V was cut back by 0 bases and J by 7 bases.

This clone occurred once. The chain combines TRBV6-4 with TRBJ2-7; D is possibly TRBD2 (5 bases). V lost 3 bases and J 2 bases, leaving 14 bases between the germline ends. The CDR3 spans 15 residues. CDR1 MRHNA and CDR2 SNTAGT come from the germline V gene. The CDR3 DNA reads TGTGCCAGCAGTGATGAGAGGGAGATGGCCTACGAGCAGTACTTC. It yields the protein CASSDEREMAYEQYF.

The rearrangement joins TRBV15 to TRBJ1-4; D call uncertain. The germline gives CDR1 LNHNV, CDR2 YYDKDF (reference sequence). The ends were cut back, 2 bases at V and 4 bases at J, with 14 bases in the middle. The CDR3 is 16 amino acids. CDR3 protein: CATSRSIEGGNEKLFF. The CDR3 nucleotides are TGTGCCACCAGCAGATCCATCGAGGGCGGTAATGAAAAACTGTTTTTT.

As DNA, the CDR3 is TGTGCCAGCAGCTTAGTAGGCGGGGGGGATGCCTGGGTCGACAATGAGCAGTTCTTC. Translating it yields CASSLVGGGDAWVDNEQFF. The chain has TRBV7-6 and TRBJ2-1; 9 bases align to TRBD2. The germline V gene encodes CDR1 SGHVS and CDR2 FNYEAQ. The CDR3 is 19 amino acids. V was clipped by 1 base and J by 5 bases; unmatched bases: 15.